This TCR beta chain was identified in a study of CD8+ T cells in alopecia areata. The investigators collected lesional scalp punch biopsies and peripheral blood from alopecia areata patients. Per germline, CDR1 MNHEY and CDR2 SMNVEV (reference sequence). This CDR3 has 15 residues. The V end was cut by 2 bases, the J end by 9 bases, with 14 bases between. RNA extraction and reverse transcription yielded cDNA as sequencing template. TCRdb's copy holds only in-frame clones and misses some; the assay was immunoSEQ multiplex PCR. The sample has 100,000 to 150,000 clones; more than 40% are singletons. The chain couples TRBV27 to TRBJ1-6; no reliable D call. This receptor was taken from a human donor with alopecia areata. Sequencing used CD8+ T cells sorted from blood, obtained at week 0. Written as DNA, the CDR3 is TGTGCCAGCAGTTTAGATACAGCCAGCGGTTCACCCCTCCACTTT. This encodes CASSLDTASGSPLHF.